The text below deals with one T cell receptor (beta chain). Its target is unknown. Clones were read by immunoSEQ multiplex PCR, and TCRdb kept only the in-frame ones, dropping some. The sample carries 250,000 to 400,000 clones, approximately 90% recorded once. The V and J ends lost 2 bases and 11 bases respectively, with 30 bases between them. CDR3 length: 18 amino acids. CDR1 GTSNPN and CDR2 SVGIG come from the germline V gene (reference sequence). The data are from a study of cytomegalovirus exposure and HLA in healthy donors. Study-wide findings and caveats: Confirmation in vitro established that a few CMV-associated chains were specific for CMV antigens. There were 160 or so TCR beta chains listed as cytomegalovirus-associated. Diagnosis of cytomegalovirus status made by the classifier reportedly showed high specificity and sensitivity.

This receptor was identified in a woman in her 30s in good health and CMV-seropositive. The V and J genes are TRBV30 and TRBJ1-4; no definite D call. Sequencing used PBMCs. Here the CDR3 DNA reads TGTGCCTGGAGTTCCCGGTGGGTGGGAACCGCCCGATTGGGGAAACTGTTTTTT. Translating it yields CAWSSRWVGTARLGKLFF.